This T cell receptor beta chain was recovered during a study of cytomegalovirus exposure and HLA in healthy donors. For the study at large: Out of 170 million or so T cells, an earlier analysis found roughly 100 million unique TCR beta sequences in total. Points from the study as a whole: Under in vitro conditions, a few CMV-associated chains were confirmed as specific for CMV antigens.

The primer mix had 60 Vbeta and 13 Jbeta primers. Produced via immunoSEQ multiplex PCR; TCRdb's table is partial and in-frame only. Altogether 150,000 to 200,000 clones are present, about 80% being singletons, with the ten largest covering over 0.95%. Germline loops: CDR1 MDHEN, CDR2 SYDVKM. This CDR3 region has 16 residues. V was pared by 6 bases and J by 6 bases, with 11 bases of the junction left unmatched. As to this clone: Its target is unknown.

This chain links TRBV28 with TRBJ1-5; 10 bases fit TRBD1. The sequence came from a woman between 50 and 59 years old in good health and CMV-seropositive. Material: PBMCs. CDR3 DNA sequence: TGTGCCAGCAGAATGGAAGGACAGGGGGGAGGTCAGCCCCAGCATTTT. This codes for CASRMEGQGGGQPQHF. Drawing the rest from reference TRBV28 and TRBJ1-5, the complete variable domain is DVKVTQSSRYLVKRTGEKVFLECVQDMDHENMFWYRQDPGLGLRLIYFSYDVKMKEKGDIPEGYSVSREKKERFSLILESASTNQTSMYLCASRMEGQGGGQPQHFGDGTRLSIL.